Below are 2 T cell receptor beta chains sequenced from a single sample in a study of blood T cell repertoires in COVID-19. Sequencing used immunoSEQ multiplex PCR; TCRdb keeps in-frame clones, though not all of them. Among around 200,000 clones listed, roughly four fifths were seen once. Sequenced sample: peripheral blood. All receptors come from a middle-aged woman with acute or convalescent COVID-19.

This sequence joins TRBV6-5 and TRBJ2-1, with TRBD1 matching 9 bases. CDR1 is MNHEY, CDR2 SVGAGI, per germline. The CDR3 sequence is 15 residues long. With 2 bases clipped from V and 8 bases from J, the junction kept 7 bases outside the gene matches. CDR3 nucleotides: TGTGCCAGCAGTTACCCCGGGACAGGGCGTCATGAGCAGTTCTTC. Protein product: CASSYPGTGRHEQFF.

The J gene is TRBJ1-4, the V gene TRBV29-1, with TRBD1 matching 7 bases. From germline, CDR1 is SQVTM and CDR2 ANQGSEA. Trimming at V came to 6 bases and at J to 7 bases, leaving 5 bases not matched to a gene. This CDR3 is built from 12 residues. The CDR3 loop is CSVGGGPEKLFF. The CDR3 bases are TGCAGCGTAGGAGGGGGCCCTGAAAAACTGTTTTTT.